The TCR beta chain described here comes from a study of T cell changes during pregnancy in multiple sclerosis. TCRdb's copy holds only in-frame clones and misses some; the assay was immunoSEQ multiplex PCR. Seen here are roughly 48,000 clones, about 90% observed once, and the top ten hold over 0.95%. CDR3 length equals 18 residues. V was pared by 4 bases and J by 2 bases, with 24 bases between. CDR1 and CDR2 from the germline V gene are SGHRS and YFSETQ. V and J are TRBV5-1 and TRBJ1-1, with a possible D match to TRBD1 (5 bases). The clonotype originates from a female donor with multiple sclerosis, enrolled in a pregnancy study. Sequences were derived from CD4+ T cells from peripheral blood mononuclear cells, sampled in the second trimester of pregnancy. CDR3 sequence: CASSGGGTGRILNTEAFF. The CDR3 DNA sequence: TGCGCCAGCAGCGGGGGGGGGACTGGCCGAATTCTCAACACTGAAGCTTTCTTT.